What follows is one TCR beta chain and its context. Its target is not known. J was trimmed by 3 bases and V by 5 bases; bases with no gene match: 7. This CDR3 spans 14 amino acids. In TCRdb, the 5' RACE reads were re-called with MiXCR into one record per CDR3 protein. The repertoire has 610,000 or so distinct CDR3 sequences, about 12% of them found once; the top ten carry around 14%. This entry is derived from a study of T cells after yellow fever vaccination. Study findings and constraints: Clonotypes found in both CD4 and CD8 compartments made up a small share.

The source is a man in his thirties or forties who received the YFV17D yellow fever vaccine. The source material was PBMCs, sampled on the day of the yellow fever booster vaccination. The chain joins TRBV12-3 or TRBV12-4 to TRBJ2-7, with 7 bases aligning to TRBD1. CDR3 region: CASSKTGSHYEQYF. CDR3 in DNA: TGTGCCAGCAGTAAGACAGGGAGCCACTACGAGCAGTACTTC.